A selection of T cell receptor beta chains follows, all from one sample in a study of CD8 T cells in Susac syndrome. TCRdb reprocessed the immunoSEQ multiplex PCR reads via MiXCR and lists one record per CDR3 protein. The sample includes around 300,000 distinct CDR3 sequences, roughly 85% of them seen just once. Sequenced sample: CD8+ T cells from PBMCs. The receptors derive from a human donor with multiple sclerosis. Both conserved end residues are part of each CDR3. Fields, in order: J gene, D gene, clone size, V gene, CDR3 DNA, CDR3 protein. D genes are given only for firm matches. Size values are once, few and many counts, or a class for expanded clones, and some rows have none.

j_call: TRBJ2-5; d_call: TRBD2; clone_size: .; v_call: TRBV27; cdr3_nt: TGTGCCAGCTGGGGGGCGGGAGGTTTAGAGACCCAGTACTTC; cdr3_aa: CASWGAGGLETQYF
j_call: TRBJ2-5; d_call: .; clone_size: .; v_call: TRBV2; cdr3_nt: TGTGCCAGCCTTAAAACCCCGGGACTCCCCAGTCAAGAGACCCAGTACTTC; cdr3_aa: CASLKTPGLPSQETQYF
j_call: TRBJ2-2; d_call: TRBD2; clone_size: .; v_call: TRBV20-1; cdr3_nt: TGCAGTGCTTCAGGGCGGGAGCTTACCGGGGAGCTGTTTTTT; cdr3_aa: CSASGRELTGELFF
j_call: TRBJ1-2; d_call: TRBD1; clone_size: once; v_call: TRBV20-1; cdr3_nt: TGCAGTGCATACAGGGGCCCCTATGGCTACACCTTC; cdr3_aa: CSAYRGPYGYTF
j_call: TRBJ2-2; d_call: .; clone_size: .; v_call: TRBV3-1; cdr3_nt: TGTGCCAGCAGCCAAGTTGACGGACCGGGGGAGCTGTTTTTT; cdr3_aa: CASSQVDGPGELFF
j_call: TRBJ1-5; d_call: .; clone_size: .; v_call: TRBV9; cdr3_nt: TGTGCCAGCGGAGGGGCAGATTATCAGCCCCAGCATTTT; cdr3_aa: CASGGADYQPQHF
j_call: TRBJ2-1; d_call: TRBD2; clone_size: .; v_call: TRBV30; cdr3_nt: TGTGCCGGCAATTTAGCGGGAGGGCCAGGCGAGCAGTTCTTC; cdr3_aa: CAGNLAGGPGEQFF
j_call: TRBJ1-1; d_call: .; clone_size: few; v_call: TRBV29-1; cdr3_nt: TGCAGCGTAGGGCAGGGAGAAGCTTTCTTT; cdr3_aa: CSVGQGEAFF
j_call: TRBJ2-1; d_call: .; clone_size: .; v_call: TRBV7-9; cdr3_nt: TGTGCCAGCAGCTTAAAGGGCCGGGGGTACAATGAGCAGTTCTTC; cdr3_aa: CASSLKGRGYNEQFF
j_call: TRBJ2-7; d_call: .; clone_size: .; v_call: TRBV2; cdr3_nt: TGTGCCAGCAGTGACTGGGGGTCGGGTTACGAGCAGTACTTC; cdr3_aa: CASSDWGSGYEQYF
j_call: TRBJ2-7; d_call: TRBD1; clone_size: .; v_call: TRBV6-1; cdr3_nt: TGTGCCAGCAGGCTCGCCGGGACAGGGTACTACGAGCAGTACTTC; cdr3_aa: CASRLAGTGYYEQYF
j_call: TRBJ2-1; d_call: TRBD2; clone_size: .; v_call: TRBV6-5; cdr3_nt: TGTGCCAGCAGTTACTCGAATCCTGCGGGAGGCTCCTACAATGAGCAGTTCTTC; cdr3_aa: CASSYSNPAGGSYNEQFF
j_call: TRBJ2-1; d_call: .; clone_size: .; v_call: TRBV19; cdr3_nt: TGTGCCAGTAGTAACCGGGACCAGGATTTTTCTCATTTAGATGAGCAGTTCTTC; cdr3_aa: CASSNRDQDFSHLDEQFF
j_call: TRBJ1-3; d_call: .; clone_size: .; v_call: TRBV2; cdr3_nt: TGTGCCAGCAGCGTAACGGCCATATATTTT; cdr3_aa: CASSVTAIYF
j_call: TRBJ1-1; d_call: .; clone_size: once; v_call: TRBV12-3/TRBV12-4; cdr3_nt: TGTGCCGGAGGGGCAGGGCGGGGGACTGAAGCTTTCTTT; cdr3_aa: CAGGAGRGTEAFF
j_call: TRBJ2-3; d_call: .; clone_size: .; v_call: TRBV9; cdr3_nt: TGTGCCAGCAGCGTAAGCGGTCGCACAGATACGCAGTATTTT; cdr3_aa: CASSVSGRTDTQYF
j_call: TRBJ2-6; d_call: .; clone_size: .; v_call: TRBV7-3; cdr3_nt: TGTGCCAGCAGCTCCACCCGGTCTGCATCAGGGGCCAACGTCCTGACTTTC; cdr3_aa: CASSSTRSASGANVLTF
j_call: TRBJ2-7; d_call: .; clone_size: .; v_call: TRBV7-9; cdr3_nt: TGTGCCAGCAGCTTAGGGAGACAAGACTACGAGCAGTACTTC; cdr3_aa: CASSLGRQDYEQYF
j_call: TRBJ1-2; d_call: .; clone_size: .; v_call: TRBV27; cdr3_nt: TGTGCCAGCAGCGGCGTAAACAGTCCAGGATGGAGCTACACCTTC; cdr3_aa: CASSGVNSPGWSYTF
j_call: TRBJ1-4; d_call: TRBD1; clone_size: .; v_call: TRBV7-9; cdr3_nt: TGTGCCAGCAGCATAACAGGGGGCAAAAACGAAAAACTGTTTTTT; cdr3_aa: CASSITGGKNEKLFF
j_call: TRBJ1-4; d_call: TRBD1; clone_size: .; v_call: TRBV7-6; cdr3_nt: TGTGCCAGCAACCCCGGGACAGGGGTTGAAAAACTGTTTTTT; cdr3_aa: CASNPGTGVEKLFF
j_call: TRBJ1-1; d_call: .; clone_size: .; v_call: TRBV28; cdr3_nt: TGTGCCAGCAGCCCAGGGGAGTGGAAGAACACTGAAGCTTTCTTT; cdr3_aa: CASSPGEWKNTEAFF